The 23 T cell receptor beta chains listed next were all sequenced from one sample in a study of vaccination and CD4 T cells after COVID-19. The Oncomine TCR Beta short-read assay was applied to DNA of cultured CD4+ T cells. TCRdb called the PCR reads again in MiXCR, with one record for every CDR3 protein. Of about 15,000 distinct CDR3 sequences in the sample, about 77% were seen once. The treatment denotes: approximately nine-day PBMC culture with coronavirus spike peptide pools or control peptides (ViraFEST assay). The antigens these receptors bind are not known. Specimen: CD4+ T cells from blood, cultured in vitro, collected after SARS-CoV-2 vaccination. These receptors were taken from a human donor who received a COVID-19 vaccine.

The J gene is TRBJ2-5, the V gene TRBV10-3; 9 bases line up with TRBD2. With 1 base clipped from V and 1 base from J, the junction kept 4 bases outside the gene matches. The CDR3 is 16 residues long. The germline V gene encodes CDR1 ENHRY and CDR2 SYGVKD. CDR3 region: CAISELAGEFQETQYF. The CDR3 DNA sequence: TGTGCCATCAGTGAGTTAGCGGGGGAATTCCAAGAGACCCAGTACTTC.

V gene TRBV20-1 combines with J gene TRBJ1-2; D remains ambiguous. Germline assignment: CDR1 DFQATT and CDR2 SNEGSKA (reference sequence). The CDR3 sequence is 11 residues long. The ends were cut back, 6 bases at V and 9 bases at J, with 14 bases in the middle. This CDR3 is CSAKDGLSYTF. In DNA, the CDR3 is TGCAGTGCCAAGGACGGCTTGAGCTACACCTTC.

The V and J genes are TRBV19 and TRBJ1-1, with 7 bases lining up with TRBD1. CDR3 length: 15 residues. V lost 1 base to trimming and J lost 1 base; unmatched junction nucleotides: 3. The germline CDR1 and CDR2 sequences are LNHDA and SQIVND (reference sequence). In DNA form, the CDR3 reads TGTGCCAGTAGTATAGCCGGGACAGAGAACACTGAAGCTTTCTTT. It yields the protein CASSIAGTENTEAFF.

V usage is TRBV30 and J usage is TRBJ1-2; tentatively, D is TRBD1 (5 bases). Deletions cut 0 bases from V and 8 bases from J, with 16 bases between. CDR1 is GTSNPN, CDR2 SVGIG, per germline (reference sequence). CDR3 length equals 14 residues. DNA for the CDR3: TGTGCCTGGAGTGTAGGTCGGCAGGGATCGGGCTACACCTTC. Translating gives CAWSVGRQGSGYTF.

The chain combines TRBV12-3 or TRBV12-4 with TRBJ2-7; D is possibly TRBD1 (6 bases). V shed 3 bases and J shed 5 bases, with 11 bases lying between them. CDR3 size: 13 residues. The CDR3 DNA sequence: TGTGCCAGCAGTTTTCAGGGGCCGCACGAGCAGTACTTC. It yields the protein CASSFQGPHEQYF.

V is TRBV2 and J is TRBJ1-1; maybe TRBD1 (5 bases). Germline V gene lookup returns CDR1 SNHLY and CDR2 FYNNEI. V lost 1 base, J lost 3 bases, and 9 bases lay in between. This CDR3 is built from 14 residues. The CDR3 region is CASSEEGRDTEAFF. Here the CDR3 DNA reads TGTGCCAGCAGTGAAGAGGGGCGGGACACTGAAGCTTTCTTT.

This clonotype has only a few counts. This rearrangement joins TRBV7-9 to TRBJ1-4; 7 bases are shared with TRBD1. The CDR3 covers 19 residues. Germline V CDR1 and CDR2: SEHNR, FQNEAQ (reference sequence). The J segment lost 0 bases and the V segment lost 1 base, leaving 11 bases of the junction unmatched. This CDR3 reads CASSLGQGSFPATNEKLFF. The CDR3 DNA is TGTGCCAGCAGCTTAGGACAGGGCTCCTTCCCTGCAACTAATGAAAAACTGTTTTTT. Supplemented by reference TRBV7-9 and TRBJ1-4, the full variable domain reads DTGVSQNPRHKITKRGQNVTFRCDPISEHNRLYWYRQTLGQGPEFLTYFQNEAQLEKSRLLSDRFSAERPKGSFSTLEIQRTEQGDSAMYLCASSLGQGSFPATNEKLFFGSGTQLSVL.

The chain combines TRBV20-1 with TRBJ1-2; D ambiguous. The V gene's germline CDR1 is DFQATT and CDR2 SNEGSKA (reference sequence). This CDR3 comprises 13 residues. Between the trimmed V and J ends, which lost 0 bases and 9 bases, there was a span of 14 bases. The CDR3 region has the DNA TGCAGTGCTAGAGATCTCATGATTTTTCGCTACACCTTC. Residues: CSARDLMIFRYTF.

The chain joins TRBV11-3 to TRBJ1-2; a weak D match, TRBD1 (5 bases). V lost 1 base and J lost 8, with 14 bases in between. Germline V CDR1 and CDR2: SGHNT, YENEEA. The CDR3 sequence is 14 residues long. The CDR3 sequence is CASSLGGNSVGYTF. The CDR3 coding sequence is TGTGCCAGCAGCTTAGGGGGGAACTCCGTGGGCTACACCTTC.

The gene calls are TRBV11-3 and TRBJ2-3, with 13 positions matching TRBD2. With 6 bases clipped from V and 3 bases from J, the junction kept 6 bases outside the gene matches. The CDR3 covers 16 residues. CDR1 is SGHNT, CDR2 YENEEA, per germline. The CDR3 bases are TGTGCCAGCAGTCGACTAGCGGGGGGTATTACAGATACGCAGTATTTT. Translated: CASSRLAGGITDTQYF.

The J gene is TRBJ1-5, the V gene TRBV12-3 or TRBV12-4; possible D gene TRBD1, 6 bases. The ends were cut back, 4 bases at V and 2 bases at J, with 12 bases in the middle. The CDR3 is 15 amino acids. The CDR3 is CASSYGGRGNQPQHF. CDR3 DNA sequence: TGTGCCAGCAGTTATGGGGGGCGAGGCAATCAGCCCCAGCATTTT.

This rearrangement joins TRBV20-1 to TRBJ2-3; D remains unclear. CDR1 and CDR2 from the germline V gene are DFQATT and SNEGSKA (reference sequence). V lost 5 bases, J lost 3 bases, and 3 bases lay in between. This CDR3 region has 10 residues. The DNA of the CDR3 is TGCAGTGCTGGGACAGATACGCAGTATTTT. This codes for CSAGTDTQYF.

The V gene is TRBV20-1, the J gene TRBJ2-7; possible D gene TRBD1, 6 bases. The CDR3 runs 15 residues. V was shortened by 0 bases and J by 7 bases, with 19 bases between the two germline ends. Germline CDR1 DFQATT, CDR2 SNEGSKA (reference sequence). CDR3 in amino acids: CSARDGRQEDREQYF. The CDR3 DNA follows: TGCAGTGCTAGAGACGGTCGACAGGAAGATCGAGAGCAGTACTTC.

This clonotype showed up just a few times. V and J are TRBV20-1 and TRBJ2-3; tentative D call: TRBD2 (6 bases). Between the trimmed V and J ends, which lost 2 bases and 4 bases, there was a span of 13 bases. Looked up from germline, CDR1 is DFQATT and CDR2 is SNEGSKA (reference sequence). CDR3 length: 14 residues. The CDR3 is CSARRDWEADTQYF. Written as DNA, the CDR3 is TGCAGTGCTAGACGCGACTGGGAGGCAGATACGCAGTATTTT.

The chain recombines TRBV7-2 with TRBJ2-3; D is unresolved. The CDR3 spans 14 residues. Germline V gene lookup returns CDR1 SGHTA and CDR2 FQGNSA. Trimming took 2 bases from V and 6 from J, leaving 12 bases between them. CDR3 protein: CASSLQFSSDTQYF. In DNA, the CDR3 is TGTGCCAGCAGCTTACAGTTTTCATCCGATACGCAGTATTTT.

This clonotype was seen a handful of times. The V call is TRBV29-1, the J call TRBJ1-1; 9 bases agree with TRBD1. V shed 7 bases, J shed 3 bases, and the junction held 6 bases outside the gene matches. This CDR3 spans 13 amino acids. The V gene's germline CDR1 is SQVTM and CDR2 ANQGSEA. CDR3 protein: CSAGTGPHTEAFF. The CDR3 nucleotides read TGCAGCGCAGGGACAGGGCCCCACACTGAAGCTTTCTTT. Together with reference TRBV29-1 and TRBJ1-1, the CDR3 gives the full variable domain: SAVISQKPSRDICQRGTSLTIQCQVDSQVTMMFWYRQQPGQSLTLIATANQGSEATYESGFVIDKFPISRPNLTFSTLTVSNMSPEDSSIYLCSAGTGPHTEAFFGQGTRLTVV.

This chain links TRBV27 with TRBJ1-6; D gene unclear. V was cut by 5 bases and J by 14 bases, with 19 bases left in between. This CDR3 is 14 amino acids long. Looked up from germline, CDR1 is MNHEY and CDR2 is SMNVEV (reference sequence). The CDR3 DNA reads as TGTGCCAGCAGTAAAGAGATAGCCTCGAGGGCCCTCCACTTT. As protein: CASSKEIASRALHF.

This clonotype was recorded only once. V usage is TRBV7-6 and J usage is TRBJ2-7, with D uncertain. CDR3 length equals 11 residues. Trimming pared 4 bases from V and 4 bases from J, leaving 5 bases between. Germline CDR1 SGHVS, CDR2 FNYEAQ. CDR3 in DNA: TGTGCCAGCAGCTCTAGATACGAGCAGTACTTC. Protein product: CASSSRYEQYF. The complete variable domain, with remaining parts taken from reference TRBV7-6 and TRBJ2-7, reads GAGVSQSPRYKVTKRGQDVALRCDPISGHVSLYWYRQALGQGPEFLTYFNYEAQQDKSGLPNDRFSAERPEGSISTLTIQRTEQRDSAMYRCASSSRYEQYFGPGTRLTVT.

The chain couples TRBV18 to TRBJ1-1; D unresolved. CDR1 is KGHSH, CDR2 LQKENI, per germline. V dropped 2 bases and J dropped 2 bases, with 9 bases sitting between them. This CDR3 contains 14 residues. CDR3 nucleotide sequence: TGTGCCAGCTCACCAGGGCGGGAAAACACTGAAGCTTTCTTT. Translating gives CASSPGRENTEAFF.

The genes are TRBV7-9 and TRBJ1-4; 8 nucleotides align to TRBD1. The V segment lost 0 bases and the J segment 8 bases; nucleotides outside the gene matches: 5. Germline V gene lookup returns CDR1 SEHNR and CDR2 FQNEAQ (reference sequence). The CDR3 extends over 15 amino acids. The chain's CDR3 is CASSLASGGTEKLFF. The CDR3 nucleotides are TGTGCCAGCAGCTTAGCGTCAGGGGGCACCGAAAAACTGTTTTTT. The whole variable domain, filled in from reference TRBV7-9 and TRBJ1-4, reads DTGVSQNPRHKITKRGQNVTFRCDPISEHNRLYWYRQTLGQGPEFLTYFQNEAQLEKSRLLSDRFSAERPKGSFSTLEIQRTEQGDSAMYLCASSLASGGTEKLFFGSGTQLSVL.

The rearrangement joins TRBV11-3 to TRBJ2-5; D gene uncertain. The CDR3 spans 12 residues. Trimming cost V 0 bases and J 4 bases, with 3 bases left between them. Per germline, CDR1 SGHNT and CDR2 YENEEA. The CDR3 loop reads CASSLDRETQYF. CDR3 bases: TGTGCCAGCAGCTTAGATCGAGAGACCCAGTACTTC.

The rearrangement uses TRBV24-1 and TRBJ2-3, with 7 positions matching TRBD2. The CDR3 contains 14 residues. Per germline, CDR1 KGHDR and CDR2 SFDVKD. V shed 0 bases and J 4 bases; nucleotides not matched to a gene: 0. The CDR3 loop reads CATSDLRGADTQYF. In nucleotides, the CDR3 is TGTGCCACCAGTGATTTGCGGGGGGCAGATACGCAGTATTTT.

This chain uses TRBV20-1 with TRBJ2-3; TRBD2 matches at 9 bases. J lost 3 bases, V lost 3 bases, and 7 bases had no gene match. This CDR3 is 15 amino acids long. CDR1 and CDR2 from the germline V gene are DFQATT and SNEGSKA (reference sequence). CDR3 nucleotides: TGCAGTGCTAGGGGCGGGGGGGTATCAACAGATACGCAGTATTTT. Amino acid sequence: CSARGGGVSTDTQYF.